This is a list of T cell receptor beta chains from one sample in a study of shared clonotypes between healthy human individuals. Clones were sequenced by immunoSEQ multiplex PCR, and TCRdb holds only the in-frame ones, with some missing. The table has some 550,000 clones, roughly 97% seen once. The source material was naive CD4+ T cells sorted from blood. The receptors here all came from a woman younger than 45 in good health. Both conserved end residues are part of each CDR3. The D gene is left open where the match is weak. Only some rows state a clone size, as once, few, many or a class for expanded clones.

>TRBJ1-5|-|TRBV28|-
CASSLQENQPQHF
TGTGCCAGCAGTTTACAGGAGAATCAGCCCCAGCATTTT
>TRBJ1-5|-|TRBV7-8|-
CASSLGGHLNQPQHF
TGTGCCAGCAGCTTAGGGGGACACCTAAATCAGCCCCAGCATTTT
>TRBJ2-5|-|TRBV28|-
CASSSPAPSQETQYF
TGTGCCAGCAGTTCCCCCGCACCGAGCCAAGAGACCCAGTACTTC
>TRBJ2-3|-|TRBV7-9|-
CASSLRMGADTQYF
TGTGCCAGCAGCTTAAGGATGGGGGCAGATACGCAGTATTTT
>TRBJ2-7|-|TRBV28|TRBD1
CASTELGQASSYEQYF
TGTGCCAGCACCGAACTGGGACAGGCGAGCTCCTACGAGCAGTACTTC
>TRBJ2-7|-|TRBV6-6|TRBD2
CASSPPGGPGYEQYF
TGTGCCAGCAGTCCACCGGGAGGGCCCGGGTACGAGCAGTACTTC
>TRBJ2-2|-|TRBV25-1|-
CASSDGGRRTGELFF
TGTGCCAGCAGTGATGGGGGGCGACGCACCGGGGAGCTGTTTTTT
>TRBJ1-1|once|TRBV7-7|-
CASSRLDAGGMAEAFF
TGTGCCAGCAGCAGATTGGACGCGGGCGGAATGGCTGAAGCTTTCTTT
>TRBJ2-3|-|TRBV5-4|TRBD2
CASRTSGSSAVADTQYF
TGTGCCAGCAGGACTAGCGGGAGCTCTGCCGTCGCAGATACGCAGTATTTT
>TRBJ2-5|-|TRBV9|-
CASSVGVSGKETQYF
TGTGCCAGCAGCGTAGGGGTGTCAGGGAAAGAGACCCAGTACTTC
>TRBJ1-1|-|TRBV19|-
CASSSYAIMSTEAFF
TGTGCCAGTAGTAGTTACGCGATCATGAGCACTGAAGCTTTCTTT
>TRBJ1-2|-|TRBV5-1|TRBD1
CASSSAGTGIGYTF
TGCGCCAGCAGCTCGGCCGGGACAGGGATCGGCTACACCTTC
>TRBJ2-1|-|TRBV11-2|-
CASSLDPLDSTRYNEQFF
TGTGCCAGCAGCTTAGATCCCCTGGACTCCACCCGTTACAATGAGCAGTTCTTC
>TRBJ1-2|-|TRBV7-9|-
CASSPGQDPHYGYTF
TGTGCCAGCAGCCCTGGACAAGATCCGCACTATGGCTACACCTTC
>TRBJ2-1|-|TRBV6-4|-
CATLLLDGLCYNEQFF
TGTGCCACCCTCCTCTTGGACGGCCTCTGCTACAATGAGCAGTTCTTC
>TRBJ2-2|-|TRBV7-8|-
CASSLLRSNTGELFF
TGTGCCAGCAGCTTATTGCGTTCGAACACCGGGGAGCTGTTTTTT
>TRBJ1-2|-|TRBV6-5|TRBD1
CASSSTGSYGYTF
TGTGCCAGCAGCTCGACAGGGAGTTATGGCTACACCTTC
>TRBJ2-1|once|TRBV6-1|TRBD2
CASRSGRSYNEQFF
TGTGCCTCTCGAAGCGGGAGATCCTACAATGAGCAGTTCTTC
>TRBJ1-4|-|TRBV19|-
CASSIDGLFGEKLFF
TGTGCCAGTAGTATAGACGGGTTATTCGGCGAAAAACTGTTTTTT
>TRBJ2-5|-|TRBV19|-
CASRGETQYF
TGTGCCAGTAGAGGAGAGACCCAGTACTTC
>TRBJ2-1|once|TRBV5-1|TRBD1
CASSLETGIVNEQFF
TGCGCCAGCAGCTTGGAGACAGGGATTGTTAATGAGCAGTTCTTC
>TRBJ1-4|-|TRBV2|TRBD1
CASLTGQGRGEKLFF
TGTGCCAGCCTAACCGGACAGGGTCGGGGAGAAAAACTGTTTTTT
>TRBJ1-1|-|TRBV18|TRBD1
CASRQGASNTEAFF
TGTGCCAGCCGTCAGGGGGCATCGAACACTGAAGCTTTCTTT
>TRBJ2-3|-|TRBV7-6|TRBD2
CASSLVRTSGSSGTDTQYF
TGTGCCAGCAGCCTCGTCCGGACTAGCGGGAGTTCAGGCACAGATACGCAGTATTTT
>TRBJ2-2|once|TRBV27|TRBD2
CASSPGTSGKTGELFF
TGTGCCAGCAGCCCCGGGACTAGCGGGAAAACCGGGGAGCTGTTTTTT
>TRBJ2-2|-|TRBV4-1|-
CASSQGLRGAGELFF
TGCGCCAGCAGCCAAGGTCTCAGGGGCGCCGGGGAGCTGTTTTTT
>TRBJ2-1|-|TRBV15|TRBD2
CATGLAGLNEQFF
TGTGCCACAGGACTAGCGGGACTCAATGAGCAGTTCTTC
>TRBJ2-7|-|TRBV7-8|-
CASIAVYEQYF
TGTGCCAGCATTGCGGTCTACGAGCAGTACTTC
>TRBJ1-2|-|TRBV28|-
CASRPGVIYGYTF
TGTGCCAGCAGACCGGGGGTTATCTATGGCTACACCTTC
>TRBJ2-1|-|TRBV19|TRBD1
CASSTPGTAKGNEQFF
TGTGCCAGTAGTACCCCCGGGACAGCGAAAGGAAATGAGCAGTTCTTC
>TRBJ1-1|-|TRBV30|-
CAWSQYGNTEAFF
TGTGCCTGGAGCCAATACGGGAACACTGAAGCTTTCTTT
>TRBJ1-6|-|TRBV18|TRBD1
CASSETGTGYSPLHF
TGTGCCAGCTCAGAAACCGGGACAGGGTATTCACCCCTCCACTTT
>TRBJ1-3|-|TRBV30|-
CAWSVPGASGNTIYF
TGTGCCTGGAGTGTCCCAGGGGCGTCTGGAAACACCATATATTTT
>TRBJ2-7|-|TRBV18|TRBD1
CASSPSGTGTYEQYF
TGTGCCAGCTCACCAAGTGGGACAGGGACCTACGAGCAGTACTTC
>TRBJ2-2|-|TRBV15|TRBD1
CATSRLGQQKTGELFF
TGTGCCACCAGCAGACTGGGACAGCAAAAGACCGGGGAGCTGTTTTTT
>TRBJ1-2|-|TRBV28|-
CASSLGNNYGYTF
TGTGCCAGCAGTCTCGGAAATAACTATGGCTACACCTTC
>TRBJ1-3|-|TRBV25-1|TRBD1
CASSEQGATYSGNTIYF
TGTGCCAGCAGTGAGCAGGGGGCCACTTACTCTGGAAACACCATATATTTT
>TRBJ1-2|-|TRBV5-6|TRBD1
CASSSQGAYGYTF
TGTGCCAGCAGCTCGCAGGGGGCCTATGGCTACACCTTC
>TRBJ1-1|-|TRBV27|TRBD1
CASSLGTGVKVNTEAFF
TGTGCCAGCAGTTTAGGGACAGGGGTAAAGGTGAACACTGAAGCTTTCTTT
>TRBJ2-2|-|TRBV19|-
CASRSQGVVTGELFF
TGTGCCAGTAGAAGTCAGGGAGTGGTCACCGGGGAGCTGTTTTTT
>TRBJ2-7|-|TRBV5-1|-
CASSLGITSEQYF
TGCGCCAGCAGCTTGGGAATCACTTCCGAGCAGTACTTC
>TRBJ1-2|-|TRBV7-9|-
CASETGSGYTF
TGTGCCAGCGAGACAGGTTCTGGCTACACCTTC
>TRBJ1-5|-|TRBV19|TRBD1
CASRGQYNQPQHF
TGTGCCAGTAGGGGACAGTACAATCAGCCCCAGCATTTT
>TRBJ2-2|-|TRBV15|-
CATSRDSGSANTGELFF
TGTGCCACCAGCAGAGATTCAGGGTCGGCGAACACCGGGGAGCTGTTTTTT
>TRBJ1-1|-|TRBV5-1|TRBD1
CASSFYDRDTEAFF
TGCGCCAGCAGCTTCTATGACAGGGACACTGAAGCTTTCTTT
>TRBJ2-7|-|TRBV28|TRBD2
CASRGWRLILAGNYEQYF
TGTGCCAGCAGGGGGTGGCGGTTGATACTAGCGGGTAATTACGAGCAGTACTTC
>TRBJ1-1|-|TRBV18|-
CASSPLPAGGSNTEAFF
TGTGCCAGCTCACCACTTCCCGCTGGGGGTTCGAACACTGAAGCTTTCTTT
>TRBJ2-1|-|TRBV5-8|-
CASSLFMSYNEQFF
TGTGCCAGCAGCTTGTTCATGTCATACAATGAGCAGTTCTTC
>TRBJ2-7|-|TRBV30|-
CAAALRYEQYF
TGTGCCGCGGCCCTGCGCTACGAGCAGTACTTC
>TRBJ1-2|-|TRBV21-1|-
CARLQGAPEGYTF
TGTGCCAGACTCCAAGGGGCTCCGGAGGGCTACACCTTC
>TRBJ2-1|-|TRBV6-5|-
CASSHGNANEQFF
TGTGCCAGCAGTCATGGGAATGCCAATGAGCAGTTCTTC
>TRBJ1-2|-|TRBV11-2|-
CASSPKDKNGYGYTF
TGTGCCAGCAGCCCAAAAGACAAAAACGGGTATGGCTACACCTTC
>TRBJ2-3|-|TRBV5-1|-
CASSPSPDTQYF
TGCGCCAGCAGCCCCTCCCCAGATACGCAGTATTTT
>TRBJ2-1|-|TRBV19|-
CASSMKPGHRRMEQFF
TGTGCCAGTAGCATGAAACCGGGACATCGTCGGATGGAGCAGTTCTTC
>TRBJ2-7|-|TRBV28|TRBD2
CASSLGVAGAYEQYF
TGTGCCAGCAGTTTGGGCGTAGCGGGAGCCTACGAGCAGTACTTC